This TCR beta chain was recovered during a study of blood T cells in healthy people across ages. Using a J-beta primer mix together with a sample-barcoded 5' primer, a second PCR was run for about 6 to 11 cycles. TCRdb reprocessed the 5' RACE reads with MiXCR, giving one entry per CDR3 protein. The data contain hundreds of thousands of distinct CDR3 sequences, approximately 29% of them seen just once; the ten biggest clones take up 15% to 17%. The CDR3 loop spans 13 amino acids. CDR1 and CDR2 (germline): GTSNPN, SVGIG (reference sequence). The V and J ends lost 5 bases and 3 bases, in that order; junction bases with no gene match: 4.

The source is a woman over 75 in good health. The sample comprised blood. This rearrangement joins TRBV30 to TRBJ1-1; TRBD1 matches at 9 bases. The CDR3 here is CAWVRDRDTEAFF. The CDR3 DNA reads TGTGCCTGGGTGCGGGACAGGGACACTGAAGCTTTCTTT. Together with reference TRBV30 and TRBJ1-1, the CDR3 gives the full variable domain: SQTIHQWPATLVQPVGSPLSLECTVEGTSNPNLYWYRQAAGRGLQLLFYSVGIGQISSEVPQNLSASRPQDRQFILSSKKLLLSDSGFYLCAWVRDRDTEAFFGQGTRLTVV.